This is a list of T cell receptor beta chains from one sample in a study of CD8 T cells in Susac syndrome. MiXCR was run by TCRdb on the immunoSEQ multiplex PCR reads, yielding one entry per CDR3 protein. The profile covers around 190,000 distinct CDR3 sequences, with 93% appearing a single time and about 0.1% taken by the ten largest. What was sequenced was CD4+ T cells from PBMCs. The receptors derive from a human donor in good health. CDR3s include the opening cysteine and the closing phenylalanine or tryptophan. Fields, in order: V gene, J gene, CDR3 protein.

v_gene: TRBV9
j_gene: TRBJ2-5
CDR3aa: CASSVWDREAETQYF

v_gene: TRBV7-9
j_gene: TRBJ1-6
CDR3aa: CASSFRASASPLHF

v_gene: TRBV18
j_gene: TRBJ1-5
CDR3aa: CASSPKTGGQPQHF

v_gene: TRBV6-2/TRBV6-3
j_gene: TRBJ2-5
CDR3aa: CASSPAGRETQYF

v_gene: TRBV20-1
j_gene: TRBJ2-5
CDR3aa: CSAPVAGGLLETQYF

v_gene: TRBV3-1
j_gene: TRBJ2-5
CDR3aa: CASSHPLAQYF

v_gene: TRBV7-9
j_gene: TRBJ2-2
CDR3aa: CASSKDRGYTGELFF

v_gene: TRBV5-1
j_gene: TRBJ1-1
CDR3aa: CASSLTGAPEAFF

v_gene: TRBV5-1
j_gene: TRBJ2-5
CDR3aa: CASSIIGQGGETQYF

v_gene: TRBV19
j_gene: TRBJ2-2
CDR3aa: CASRTQGSTGELFF

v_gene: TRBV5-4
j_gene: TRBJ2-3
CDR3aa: CASSVQGPDTQYF

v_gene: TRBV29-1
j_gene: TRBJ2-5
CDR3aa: CSVVQRGASGETQYF

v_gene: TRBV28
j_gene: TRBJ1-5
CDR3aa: CAVRGGTGYQPQHF

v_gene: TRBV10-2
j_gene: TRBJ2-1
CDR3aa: CASTRGGSGGYNEQFF

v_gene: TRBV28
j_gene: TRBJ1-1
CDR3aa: CASRIFGGRGTEAFF

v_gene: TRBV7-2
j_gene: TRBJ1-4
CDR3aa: CASSPGNRNEKLFF

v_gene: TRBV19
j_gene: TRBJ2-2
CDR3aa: CASSIWRGVLPGELFF

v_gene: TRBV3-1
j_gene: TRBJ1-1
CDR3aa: CASSYRGGAAFF

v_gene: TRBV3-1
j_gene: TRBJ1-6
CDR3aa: CASSQAGQVNSPLHF

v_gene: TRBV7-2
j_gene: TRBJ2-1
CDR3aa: CASSLSGTGYNEQFF

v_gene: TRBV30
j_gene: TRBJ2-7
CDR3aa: CAWGQSYEQYF

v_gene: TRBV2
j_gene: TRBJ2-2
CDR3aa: CASSDLMGPGELFF

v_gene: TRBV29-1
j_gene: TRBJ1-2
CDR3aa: CSVEGGQGVNYGYTF

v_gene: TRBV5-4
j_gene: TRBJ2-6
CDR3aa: CASSWGTGGSGANVLTF

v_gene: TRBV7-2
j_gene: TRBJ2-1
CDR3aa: CASSSLNRAIF

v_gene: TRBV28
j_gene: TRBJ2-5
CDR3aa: CASRNDGQETQYF

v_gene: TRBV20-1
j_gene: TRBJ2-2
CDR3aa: CSARESNTGELFF

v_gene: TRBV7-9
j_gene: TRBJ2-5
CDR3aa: CASSSGGGPQETQYF

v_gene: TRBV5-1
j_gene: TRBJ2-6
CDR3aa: CASSSGSASGANVLTF

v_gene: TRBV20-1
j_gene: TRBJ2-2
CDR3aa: CSGDGPTGELFF

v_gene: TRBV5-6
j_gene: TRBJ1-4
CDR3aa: CASSLLQAQKLFF

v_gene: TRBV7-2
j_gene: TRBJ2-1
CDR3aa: CASSFGQYYNEQFF

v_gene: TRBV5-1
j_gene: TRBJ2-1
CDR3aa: CASRPTGDRGYNEQFF

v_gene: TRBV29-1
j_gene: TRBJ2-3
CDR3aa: CSLDRERADTQYF

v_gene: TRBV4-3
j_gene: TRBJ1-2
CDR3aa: CASSQETRFSYGYTF

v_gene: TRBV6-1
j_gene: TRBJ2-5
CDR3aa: CASSELVGRRETQYF

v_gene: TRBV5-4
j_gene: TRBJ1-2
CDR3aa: CASSLMGQGNGYTF

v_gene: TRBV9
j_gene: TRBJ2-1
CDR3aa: CASSVEGIGRGSSYNEQFF

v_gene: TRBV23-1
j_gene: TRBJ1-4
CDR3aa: CASSHLLGALDEKLFF

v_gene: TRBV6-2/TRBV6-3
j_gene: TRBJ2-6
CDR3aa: CASTPGQPSTGANVLTF

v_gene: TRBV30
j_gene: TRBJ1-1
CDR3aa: CAWSQGTLGRLTEAFF

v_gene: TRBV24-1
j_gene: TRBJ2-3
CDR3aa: CATSDPLGAGGNLPGSTQYF

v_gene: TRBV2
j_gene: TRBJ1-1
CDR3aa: CASSETSVGSTEAFF

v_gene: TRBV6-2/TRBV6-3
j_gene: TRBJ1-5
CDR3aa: CASTHTGDSRQPQHF

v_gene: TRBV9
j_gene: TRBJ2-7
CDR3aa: CASSGGEVWSSYEQYF

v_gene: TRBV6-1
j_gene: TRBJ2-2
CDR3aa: CASIPGKRGGIGELFF